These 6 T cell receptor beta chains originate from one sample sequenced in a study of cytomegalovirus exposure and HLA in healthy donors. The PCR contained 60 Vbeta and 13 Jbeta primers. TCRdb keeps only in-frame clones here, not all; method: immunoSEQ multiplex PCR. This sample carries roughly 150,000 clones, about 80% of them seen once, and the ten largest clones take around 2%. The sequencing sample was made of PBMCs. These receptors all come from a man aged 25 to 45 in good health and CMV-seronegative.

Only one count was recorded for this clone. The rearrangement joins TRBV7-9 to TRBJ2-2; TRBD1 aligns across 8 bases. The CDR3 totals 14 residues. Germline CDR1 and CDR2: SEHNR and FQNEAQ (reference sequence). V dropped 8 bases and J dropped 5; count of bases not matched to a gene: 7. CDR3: CASSRTGRTGELFF. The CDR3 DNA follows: TGTGCCAGCTCCCGGACAGGGAGGACCGGGGAGCTGTTTTTT.

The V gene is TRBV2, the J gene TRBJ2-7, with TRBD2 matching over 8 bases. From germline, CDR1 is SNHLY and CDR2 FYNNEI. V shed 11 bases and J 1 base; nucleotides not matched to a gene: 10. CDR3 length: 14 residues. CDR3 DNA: TGTGCCCGGGGGGGGGCTAGCGGATCCTACGAGCAGTACTTC. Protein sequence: CARGGASGSYEQYF.

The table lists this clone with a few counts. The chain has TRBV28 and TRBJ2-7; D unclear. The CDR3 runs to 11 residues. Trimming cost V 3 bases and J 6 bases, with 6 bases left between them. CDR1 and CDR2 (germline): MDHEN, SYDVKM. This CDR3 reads CASSLIGEQYF. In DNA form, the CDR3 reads TGTGCCAGCAGTTTGATCGGCGAGCAGTACTTC. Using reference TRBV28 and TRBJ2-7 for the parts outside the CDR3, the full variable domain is DVKVTQSSRYLVKRTGEKVFLECVQDMDHENMFWYRQDPGLGLRLIYFSYDVKMKEKGDIPEGYSVSREKKERFSLILESASTNQTSMYLCASSLIGEQYFGPGTRLTVT.

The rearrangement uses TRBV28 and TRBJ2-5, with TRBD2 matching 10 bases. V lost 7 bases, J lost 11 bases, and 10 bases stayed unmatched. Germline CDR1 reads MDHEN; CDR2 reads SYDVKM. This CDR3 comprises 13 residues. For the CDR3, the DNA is TGTGCCAGCACCGGGACTAGCGTCGTTGAGCAGTACTTC. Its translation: CASTGTSVVEQYF. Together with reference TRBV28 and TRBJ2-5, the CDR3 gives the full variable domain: DVKVTQSSRYLVKRTGEKVFLECVQDMDHENMFWYRQDPGLGLRLIYFSYDVKMKEKGDIPEGYSVSREKKERFSLILESASTNQTSMYLCASTGTSVVEQYFGPGTRLLVL.

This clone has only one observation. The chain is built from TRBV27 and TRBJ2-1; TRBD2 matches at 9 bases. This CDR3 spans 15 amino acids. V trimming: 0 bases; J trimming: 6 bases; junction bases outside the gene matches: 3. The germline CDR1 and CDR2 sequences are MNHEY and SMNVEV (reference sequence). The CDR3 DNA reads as TGTGCCAGCAGTTTATCGGTAGCGGGAGTCAATGAGCAGTTCTTC. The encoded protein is CASSLSVAGVNEQFF.

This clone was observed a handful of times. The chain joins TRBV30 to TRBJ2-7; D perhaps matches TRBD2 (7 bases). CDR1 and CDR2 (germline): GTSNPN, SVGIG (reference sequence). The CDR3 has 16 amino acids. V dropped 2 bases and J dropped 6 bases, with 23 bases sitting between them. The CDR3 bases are TGTGCCTGGAGTCTAACCCCACGGGGGGCCCCGGGCGAGCAGTACTTC. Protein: CAWSLTPRGAPGEQYF.